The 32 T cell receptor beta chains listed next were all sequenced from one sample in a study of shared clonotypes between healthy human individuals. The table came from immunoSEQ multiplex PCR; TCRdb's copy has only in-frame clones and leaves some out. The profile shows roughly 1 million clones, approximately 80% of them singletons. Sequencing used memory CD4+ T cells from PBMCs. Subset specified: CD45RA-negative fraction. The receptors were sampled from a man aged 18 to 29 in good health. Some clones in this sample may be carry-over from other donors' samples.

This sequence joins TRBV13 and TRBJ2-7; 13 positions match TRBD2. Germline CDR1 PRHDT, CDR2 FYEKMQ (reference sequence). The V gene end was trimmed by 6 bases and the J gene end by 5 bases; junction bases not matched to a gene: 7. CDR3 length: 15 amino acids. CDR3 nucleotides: TGTGCCAGCAGTTCTACTAGCGGGAGGGACAACGAGCAGTACTTC. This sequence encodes CASSSTSGRDNEQYF.

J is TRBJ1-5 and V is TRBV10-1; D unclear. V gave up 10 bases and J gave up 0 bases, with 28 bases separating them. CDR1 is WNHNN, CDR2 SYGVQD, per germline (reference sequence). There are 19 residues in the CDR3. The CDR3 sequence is CATSLLRVSLTRSNQPQHF. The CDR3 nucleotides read TGCGCCACGAGTTTATTGAGGGTCTCTCTAACCCGTAGCAATCAGCCCCAGCATTTT.

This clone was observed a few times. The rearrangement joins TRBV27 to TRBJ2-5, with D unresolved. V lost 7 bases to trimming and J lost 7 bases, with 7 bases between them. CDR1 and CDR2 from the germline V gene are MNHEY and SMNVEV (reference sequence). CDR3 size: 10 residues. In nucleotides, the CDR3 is TGTGCCAGCACCCCTCGGACCCAGTACTTC. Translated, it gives CASTPRTQYF.

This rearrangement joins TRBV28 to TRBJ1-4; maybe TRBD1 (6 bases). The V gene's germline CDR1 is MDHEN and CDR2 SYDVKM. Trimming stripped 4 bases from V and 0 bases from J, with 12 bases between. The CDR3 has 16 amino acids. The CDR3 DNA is TGTGCCAGCAGTTATTGGGACATTGCAACTAATGAAAAACTGTTTTTT. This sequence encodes CASSYWDIATNEKLFF.

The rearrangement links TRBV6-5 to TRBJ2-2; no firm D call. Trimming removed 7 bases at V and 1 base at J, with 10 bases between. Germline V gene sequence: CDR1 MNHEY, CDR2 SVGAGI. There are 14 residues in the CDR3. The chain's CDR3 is CASKTSLNTGELFF. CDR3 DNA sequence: TGTGCCAGCAAAACCTCCTTGAACACCGGGGAGCTGTTTTTT.

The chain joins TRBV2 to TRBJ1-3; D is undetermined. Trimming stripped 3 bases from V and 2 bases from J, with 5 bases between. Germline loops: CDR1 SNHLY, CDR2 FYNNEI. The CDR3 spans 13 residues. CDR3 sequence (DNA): TGTGCCAGCAGTGACCAGGCTGGAAACACCATATATTTT. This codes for CASSDQAGNTIYF.

The CDR3 is CASSLWGAGETQYF. The CDR3 coding sequence is TGTGCCAGCAGCTTGTGGGGGGCTGGGGAGACCCAGTACTTC. The genes are TRBV5-8 and TRBJ2-5; perhaps D is TRBD1 or TRBD2 (6 bases each). CDR3 size: 14 residues. From germline, CDR1 is SGHTS and CDR2 YDEGEE. Trimming removed 1 base at V and 5 bases at J, with 12 bases between.

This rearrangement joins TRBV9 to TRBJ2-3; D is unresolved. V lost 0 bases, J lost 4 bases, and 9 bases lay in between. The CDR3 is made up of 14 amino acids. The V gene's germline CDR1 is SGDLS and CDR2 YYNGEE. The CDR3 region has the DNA TGTGCCAGCAGCGTAGGGAGCGACCCAGATACGCAGTATTTT. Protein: CASSVGSDPDTQYF.

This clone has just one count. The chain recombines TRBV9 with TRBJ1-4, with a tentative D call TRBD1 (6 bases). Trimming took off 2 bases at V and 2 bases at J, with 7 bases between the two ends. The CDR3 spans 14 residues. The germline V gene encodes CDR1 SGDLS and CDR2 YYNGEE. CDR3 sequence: CASSVTGTNEKLFF. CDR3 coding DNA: TGTGCCAGCAGCGTCACAGGGACTAATGAAAAACTGTTTTTT.

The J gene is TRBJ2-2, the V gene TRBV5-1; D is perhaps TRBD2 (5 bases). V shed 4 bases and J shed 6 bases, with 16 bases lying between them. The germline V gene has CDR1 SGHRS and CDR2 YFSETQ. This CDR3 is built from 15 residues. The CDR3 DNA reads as TGCGCCAGCAGCCCCGGAGGTGTCTTGTCCGGGGAGCTGTTTTTT. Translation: CASSPGGVLSGELFF.

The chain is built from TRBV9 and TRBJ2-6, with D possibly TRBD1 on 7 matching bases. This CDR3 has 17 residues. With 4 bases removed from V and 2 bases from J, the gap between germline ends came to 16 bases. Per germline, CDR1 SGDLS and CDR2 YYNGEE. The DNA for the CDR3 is TGTGCCAGCAGCCCTCAGATCAGGGGGGCTGGGGCCAACGTCCTGACTTTC. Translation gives CASSPQIRGAGANVLTF. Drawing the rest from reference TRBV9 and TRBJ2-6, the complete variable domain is DSGVTQTPKHLITATGQRVTLRCSPRSGDLSVYWYQQSLDQGLQFLIQYYNGEERAKGNILERFSAQQFPDLHSELNLSSLELGDSALYFCASSPQIRGAGANVLTFGAGSRLTVL.

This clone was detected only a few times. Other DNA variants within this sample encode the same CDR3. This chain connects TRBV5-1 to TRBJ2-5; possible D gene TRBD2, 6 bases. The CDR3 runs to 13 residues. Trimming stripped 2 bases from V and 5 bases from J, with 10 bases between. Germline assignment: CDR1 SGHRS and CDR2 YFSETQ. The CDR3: CASSLPGEETQYF. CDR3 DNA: TGCGCCAGCAGCTTACCGGGAGAGGAGACCCAGTACTTC. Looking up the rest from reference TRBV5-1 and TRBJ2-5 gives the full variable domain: KAGVTQTPRYLIKTRGQQVTLSCSPISGHRSVSWYQQTPGQGLQFLFEYFSETQRNKGNFPGRFSGRQFSNSRSEMNVSTLELGDSALYLCASSLPGEETQYFGPGTRLLVL.

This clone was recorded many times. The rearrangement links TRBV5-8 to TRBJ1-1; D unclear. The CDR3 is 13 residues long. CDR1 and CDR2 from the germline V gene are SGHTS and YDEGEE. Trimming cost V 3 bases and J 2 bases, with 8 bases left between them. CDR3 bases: TGTGCCAGCAGCTGGGGATTAAACACTGAAGCTTTCTTT. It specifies CASSWGLNTEAFF.

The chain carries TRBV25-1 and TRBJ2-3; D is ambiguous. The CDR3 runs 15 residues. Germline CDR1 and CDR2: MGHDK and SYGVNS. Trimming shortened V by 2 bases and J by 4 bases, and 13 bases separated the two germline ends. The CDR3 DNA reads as TGTGCCAGCAGTGAACGAAGGGTGGTTGCAGATACGCAGTATTTT. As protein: CASSERRVVADTQYF.

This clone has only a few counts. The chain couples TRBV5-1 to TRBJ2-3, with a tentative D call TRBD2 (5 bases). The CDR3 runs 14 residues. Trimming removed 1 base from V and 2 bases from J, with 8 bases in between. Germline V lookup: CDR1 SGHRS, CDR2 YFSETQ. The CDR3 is CASSLRTYTDTQYF. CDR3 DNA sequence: TGCGCCAGCAGCTTGAGGACTTACACAGATACGCAGTATTTT.

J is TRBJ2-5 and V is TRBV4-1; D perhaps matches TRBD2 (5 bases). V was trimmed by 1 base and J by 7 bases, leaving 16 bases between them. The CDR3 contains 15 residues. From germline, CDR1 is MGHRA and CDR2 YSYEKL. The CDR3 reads CASSQGWGAWGTQYF. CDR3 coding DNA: TGCGCCAGCAGCCAAGGTTGGGGAGCATGGGGGACCCAGTACTTC.

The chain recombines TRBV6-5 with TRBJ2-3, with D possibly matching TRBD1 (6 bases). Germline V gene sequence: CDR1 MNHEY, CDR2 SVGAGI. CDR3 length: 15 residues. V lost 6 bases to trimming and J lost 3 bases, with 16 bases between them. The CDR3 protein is CASSRARGRTDTQYF. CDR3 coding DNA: TGTGCCAGCAGCCGAGCCAGGGGTAGAACAGATACGCAGTATTTT.

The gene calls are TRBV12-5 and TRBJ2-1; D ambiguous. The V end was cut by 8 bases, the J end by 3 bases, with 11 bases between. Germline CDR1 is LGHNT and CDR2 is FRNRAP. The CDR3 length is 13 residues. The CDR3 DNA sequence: TGTGCTAGTAGGATAATGGGCTACAATGAGCAGTTCTTC. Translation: CASRIMGYNEQFF.

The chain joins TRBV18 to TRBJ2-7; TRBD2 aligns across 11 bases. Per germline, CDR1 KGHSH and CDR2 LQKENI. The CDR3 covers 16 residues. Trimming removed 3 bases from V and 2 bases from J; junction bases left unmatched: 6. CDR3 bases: TGTGCCAGCTCACCCTTGACTAGCGGGATAACCTACGAGCAGTACTTC. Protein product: CASSPLTSGITYEQYF. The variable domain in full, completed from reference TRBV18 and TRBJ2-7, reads NAGVMQNPRHLVRRRGQEARLRCSPMKGHSHVYWYRQLPEEGLKFMVYLQKENIIDESGMPKERFSAEFPKEGPSILRIQQVVRGDSAAYFCASSPLTSGITYEQYFGPGTRLTVT.

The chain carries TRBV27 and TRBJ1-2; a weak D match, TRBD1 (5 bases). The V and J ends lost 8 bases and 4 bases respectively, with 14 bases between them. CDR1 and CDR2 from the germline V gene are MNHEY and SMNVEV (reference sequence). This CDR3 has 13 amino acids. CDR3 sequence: CASCGAGTYGYTF. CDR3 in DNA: TGTGCCAGCTGTGGCGCAGGGACCTATGGCTACACCTTC.

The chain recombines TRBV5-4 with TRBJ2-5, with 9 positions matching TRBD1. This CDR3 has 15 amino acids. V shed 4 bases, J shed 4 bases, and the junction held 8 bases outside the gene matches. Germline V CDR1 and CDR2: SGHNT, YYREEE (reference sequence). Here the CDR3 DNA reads TGTGCCAGCAGCCTGGGACAGGGTGTTATAGAGACCCAGTACTTC. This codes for CASSLGQGVIETQYF.

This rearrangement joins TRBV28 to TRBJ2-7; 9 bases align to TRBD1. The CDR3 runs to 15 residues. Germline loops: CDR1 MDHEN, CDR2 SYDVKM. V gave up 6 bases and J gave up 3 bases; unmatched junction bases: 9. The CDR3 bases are TGTGCCAGCAGGCTACTCGGACAGGGGATCTACGAGCAGTACTTC. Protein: CASRLLGQGIYEQYF.

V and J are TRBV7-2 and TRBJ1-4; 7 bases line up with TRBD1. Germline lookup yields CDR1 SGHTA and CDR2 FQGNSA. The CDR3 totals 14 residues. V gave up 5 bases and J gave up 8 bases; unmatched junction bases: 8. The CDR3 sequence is CASSPQGLGEKLFF. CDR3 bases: TGTGCCAGCAGCCCACAGGGGTTAGGGGAAAAACTGTTTTTT.

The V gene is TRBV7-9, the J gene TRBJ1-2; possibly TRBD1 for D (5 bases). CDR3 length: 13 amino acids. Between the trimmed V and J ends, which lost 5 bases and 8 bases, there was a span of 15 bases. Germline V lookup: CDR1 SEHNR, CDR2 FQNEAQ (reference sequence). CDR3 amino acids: CASSLGGSIGYTF. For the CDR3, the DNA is TGTGCCAGCAGCCTTGGGGGAAGTATCGGCTACACCTTC. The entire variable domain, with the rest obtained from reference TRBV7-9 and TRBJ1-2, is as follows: DTGVSQNPRHKITKRGQNVTFRCDPISEHNRLYWYRQTLGQGPEFLTYFQNEAQLEKSRLLSDRFSAERPKGSFSTLEIQRTEQGDSAMYLCASSLGGSIGYTFGSGTRLTVV.

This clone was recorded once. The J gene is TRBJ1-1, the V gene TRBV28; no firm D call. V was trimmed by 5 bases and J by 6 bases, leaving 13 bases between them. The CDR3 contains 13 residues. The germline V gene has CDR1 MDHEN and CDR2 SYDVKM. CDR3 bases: TGTGCCAGCAGTCCCCAATTCGGGGCTGAAGCTTTCTTT. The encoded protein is CASSPQFGAEAFF.

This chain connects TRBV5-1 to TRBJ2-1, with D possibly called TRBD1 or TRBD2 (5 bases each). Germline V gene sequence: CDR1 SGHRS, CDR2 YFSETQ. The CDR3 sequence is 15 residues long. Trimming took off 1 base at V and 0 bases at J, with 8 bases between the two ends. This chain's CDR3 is CASSLPGSSYNEQFF. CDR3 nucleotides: TGCGCCAGCAGCTTGCCAGGGAGCTCCTACAATGAGCAGTTCTTC.

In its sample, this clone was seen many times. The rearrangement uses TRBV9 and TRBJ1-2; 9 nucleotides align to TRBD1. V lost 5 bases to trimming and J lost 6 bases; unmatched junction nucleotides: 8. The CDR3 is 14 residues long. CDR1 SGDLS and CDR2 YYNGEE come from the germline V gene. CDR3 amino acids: CASSFRDREDGYTF. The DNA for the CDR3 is TGTGCCAGCAGTTTCCGGGACAGGGAGGATGGCTACACCTTC.

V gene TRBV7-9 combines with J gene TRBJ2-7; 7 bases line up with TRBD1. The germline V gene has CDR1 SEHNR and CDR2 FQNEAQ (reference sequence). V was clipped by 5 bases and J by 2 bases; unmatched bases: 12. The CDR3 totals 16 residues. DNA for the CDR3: TGTGCCAGCAGCCAACTACAGGGGCTTGATGCCTACGAGCAGTACTTC. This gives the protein CASSQLQGLDAYEQYF. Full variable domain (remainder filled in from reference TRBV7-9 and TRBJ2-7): DTGVSQNPRHKITKRGQNVTFRCDPISEHNRLYWYRQTLGQGPEFLTYFQNEAQLEKSRLLSDRFSAERPKGSFSTLEIQRTEQGDSAMYLCASSQLQGLDAYEQYFGPGTRLTVT.

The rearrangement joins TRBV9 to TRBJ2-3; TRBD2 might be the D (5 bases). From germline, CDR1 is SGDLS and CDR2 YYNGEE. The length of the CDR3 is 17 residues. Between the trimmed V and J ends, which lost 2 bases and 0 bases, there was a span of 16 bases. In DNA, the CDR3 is TGTGCCAGCAGCGTCGGATTAGCGTCAGGTAGCACAGATACGCAGTATTTT. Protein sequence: CASSVGLASGSTDTQYF.

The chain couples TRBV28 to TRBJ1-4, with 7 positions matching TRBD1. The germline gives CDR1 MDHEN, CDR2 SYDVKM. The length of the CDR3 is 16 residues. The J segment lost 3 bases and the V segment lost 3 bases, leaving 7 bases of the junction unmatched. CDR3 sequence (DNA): TGTGCCAGCAGTTTTCTCGGACAGGAGGCTAATGAAAAACTGTTTTTT. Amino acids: CASSFLGQEANEKLFF.

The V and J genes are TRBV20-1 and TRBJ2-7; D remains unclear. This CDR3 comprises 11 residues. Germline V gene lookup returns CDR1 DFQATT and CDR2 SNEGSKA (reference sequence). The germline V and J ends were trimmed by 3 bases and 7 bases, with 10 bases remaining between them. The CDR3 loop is CSARSLGEQYF. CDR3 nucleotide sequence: TGCAGTGCTAGGTCCTTGGGGGAGCAGTACTTC.

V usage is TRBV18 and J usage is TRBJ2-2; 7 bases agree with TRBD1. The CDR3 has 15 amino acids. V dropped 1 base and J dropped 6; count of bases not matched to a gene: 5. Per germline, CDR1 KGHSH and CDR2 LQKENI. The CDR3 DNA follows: TGTGCCAGCTCACCACAGGGGGCGGTCGCCGGGGAGCTGTTTTTT. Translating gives CASSPQGAVAGELFF.